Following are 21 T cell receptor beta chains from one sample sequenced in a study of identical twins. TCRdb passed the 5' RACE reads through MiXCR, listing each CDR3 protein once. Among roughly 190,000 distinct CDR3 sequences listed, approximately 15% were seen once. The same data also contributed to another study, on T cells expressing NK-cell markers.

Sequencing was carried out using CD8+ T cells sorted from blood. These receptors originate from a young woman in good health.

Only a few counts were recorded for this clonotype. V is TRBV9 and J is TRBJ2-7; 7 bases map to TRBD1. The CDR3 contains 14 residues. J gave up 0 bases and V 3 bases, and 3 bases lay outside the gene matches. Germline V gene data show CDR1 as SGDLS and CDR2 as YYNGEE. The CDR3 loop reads CASSGGQASYEQYF. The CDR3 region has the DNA TGTGCCAGCAGCGGCGGACAGGCCTCCTACGAGCAGTACTTC. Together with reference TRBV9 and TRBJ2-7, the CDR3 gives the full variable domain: DSGVTQTPKHLITATGQRVTLRCSPRSGDLSVYWYQQSLDQGLQFLIQYYNGEERAKGNILERFSAQQFPDLHSELNLSSLELGDSALYFCASSGGQASYEQYFGPGTRLTVT.

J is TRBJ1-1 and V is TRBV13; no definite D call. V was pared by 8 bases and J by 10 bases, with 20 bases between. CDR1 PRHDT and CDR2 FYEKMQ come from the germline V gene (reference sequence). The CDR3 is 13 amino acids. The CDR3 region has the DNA TGTGCCAGCTGCTCAGGATTTGTGACAAGAGCTTTCTTT. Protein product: CASCSGFVTRAFF.

DNA of the CDR3: TGTGCCAGCAGCGGACTAGCGGATAGCTCCTACGAGCAGTACTTC. Translating gives CASSGLADSSYEQYF. The chain couples TRBV7-9 to TRBJ2-7, with 10 positions matching TRBD2. V shed 5 bases, J shed 0 bases, and the junction held 4 bases outside the gene matches. Germline V lookup: CDR1 SEHNR, CDR2 FQNEAQ (reference sequence). This CDR3 contains 15 residues.

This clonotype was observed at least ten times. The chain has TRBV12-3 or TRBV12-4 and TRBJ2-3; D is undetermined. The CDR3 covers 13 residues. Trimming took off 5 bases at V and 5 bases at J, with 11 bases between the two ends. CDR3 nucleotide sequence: TGTGCCAGCAGTCAGGCCCGGGTAGATACGCAGTATTTT. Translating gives CASSQARVDTQYF.

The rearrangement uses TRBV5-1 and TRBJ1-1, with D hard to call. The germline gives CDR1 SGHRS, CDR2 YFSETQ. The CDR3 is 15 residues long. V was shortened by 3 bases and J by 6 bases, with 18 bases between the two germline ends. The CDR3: CASSSGLLGGPEAFF. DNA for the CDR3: TGCGCCAGCAGCTCGGGTCTTTTGGGAGGGCCTGAAGCTTTCTTT.

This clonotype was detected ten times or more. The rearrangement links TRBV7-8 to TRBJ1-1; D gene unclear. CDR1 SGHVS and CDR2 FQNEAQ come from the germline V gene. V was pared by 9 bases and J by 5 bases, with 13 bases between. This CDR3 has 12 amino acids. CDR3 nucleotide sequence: TGTGCCAGTTGGTCTTTTCCTACTGAAGCTTTCTTT. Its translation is CASWSFPTEAFF.

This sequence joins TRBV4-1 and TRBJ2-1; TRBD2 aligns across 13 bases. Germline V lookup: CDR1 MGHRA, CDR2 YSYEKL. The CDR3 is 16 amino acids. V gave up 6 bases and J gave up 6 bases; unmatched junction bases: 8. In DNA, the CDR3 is TGCGCCAGCAGTCGTTCGACTAGCGGGAGGAGCAATGAGCAGTTCTTC. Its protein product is CASSRSTSGRSNEQFF.

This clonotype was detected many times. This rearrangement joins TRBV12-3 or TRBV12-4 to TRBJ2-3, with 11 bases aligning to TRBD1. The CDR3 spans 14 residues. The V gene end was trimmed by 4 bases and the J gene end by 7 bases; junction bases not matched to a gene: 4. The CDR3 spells CASSSGQGAYTQYF. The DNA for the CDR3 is TGTGCCAGCAGTTCAGGACAGGGGGCTTATACGCAGTATTTT.

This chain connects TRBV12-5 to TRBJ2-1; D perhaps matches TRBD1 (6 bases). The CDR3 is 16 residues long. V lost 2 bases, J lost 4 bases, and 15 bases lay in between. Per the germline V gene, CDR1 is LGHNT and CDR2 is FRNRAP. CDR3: CASGLSRGMGYNEQFF. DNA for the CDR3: TGTGCTAGTGGTTTGAGTAGGGGGATGGGTTACAATGAGCAGTTCTTC.

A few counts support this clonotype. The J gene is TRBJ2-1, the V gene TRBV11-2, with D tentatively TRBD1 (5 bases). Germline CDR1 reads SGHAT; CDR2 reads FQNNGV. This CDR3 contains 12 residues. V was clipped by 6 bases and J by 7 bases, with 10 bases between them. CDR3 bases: TGTGCCAGCAGTTATGACAGAAATGAGCAGTTCTTC. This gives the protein CASSYDRNEQFF.

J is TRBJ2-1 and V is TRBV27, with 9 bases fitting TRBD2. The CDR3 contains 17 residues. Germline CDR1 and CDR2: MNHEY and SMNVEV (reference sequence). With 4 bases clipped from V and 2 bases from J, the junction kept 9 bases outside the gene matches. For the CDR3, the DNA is TGTGCCAGCAGTTCAAAGCGGGGGGCCTCAGCCTACAATGAGCAGTTCTTC. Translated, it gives CASSSKRGASAYNEQFF.

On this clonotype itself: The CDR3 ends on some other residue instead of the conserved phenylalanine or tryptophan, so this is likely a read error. CDR3 loop: CASSLVAGVGYEQYL. The CDR3 DNA follows: TGCGCCAGCAGCTTGGTAGCGGGAGTGGGCTACGAGCAGTACCTC. V usage is TRBV5-1 and J usage is TRBJ2-7; 9 nucleotides line up with TRBD2. V lost 0 bases to trimming and J lost 3 bases; unmatched junction nucleotides: 4. Per the germline V gene, CDR1 is SGHRS and CDR2 is YFSETQ. CDR3 length: 15 residues.

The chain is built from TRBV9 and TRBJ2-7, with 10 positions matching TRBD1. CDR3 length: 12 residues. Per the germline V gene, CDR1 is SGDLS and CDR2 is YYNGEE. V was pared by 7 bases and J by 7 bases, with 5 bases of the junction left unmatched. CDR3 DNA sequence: TGTGCCAGCGGGACAGGGGTCGGGGAGCAGTACTTC. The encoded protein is CASGTGVGEQYF.

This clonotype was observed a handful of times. The DNA for the CDR3 is TGTGCCATCAGTGAACAGGGGTCCTACGAGCAGTACTTC. Encoded protein: CAISEQGSYEQYF. The chain has TRBV10-3 and TRBJ2-7; 7 bases are a match to TRBD1. The CDR3 loop spans 13 amino acids. V shed 3 bases and J 1 base; nucleotides not matched to a gene: 0. Germline lookup yields CDR1 ENHRY and CDR2 SYGVKD.

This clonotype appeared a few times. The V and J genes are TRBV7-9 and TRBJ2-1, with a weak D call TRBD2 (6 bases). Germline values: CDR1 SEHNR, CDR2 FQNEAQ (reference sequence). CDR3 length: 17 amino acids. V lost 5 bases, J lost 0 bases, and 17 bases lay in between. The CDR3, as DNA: TGTGCCAGCAGCCCACCCTACGGGAGTAGCTCCTACAATGAGCAGTTCTTC. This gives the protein CASSPPYGSSSYNEQFF.

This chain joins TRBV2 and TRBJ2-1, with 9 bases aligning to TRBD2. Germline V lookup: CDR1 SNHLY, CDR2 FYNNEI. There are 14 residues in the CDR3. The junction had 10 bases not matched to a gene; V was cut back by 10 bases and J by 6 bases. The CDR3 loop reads CATVDSRGGNEQFF. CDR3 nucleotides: TGTGCCACCGTCGACTCGCGGGGGGGCAATGAGCAGTTCTTC.

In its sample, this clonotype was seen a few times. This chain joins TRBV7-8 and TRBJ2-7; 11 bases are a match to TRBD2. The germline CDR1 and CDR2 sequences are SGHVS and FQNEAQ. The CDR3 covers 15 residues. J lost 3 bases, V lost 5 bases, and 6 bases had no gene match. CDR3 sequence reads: CASSAGTSGLYEQYF. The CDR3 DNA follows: TGTGCCAGCAGCGCCGGGACTAGCGGACTCTACGAGCAGTACTTC.

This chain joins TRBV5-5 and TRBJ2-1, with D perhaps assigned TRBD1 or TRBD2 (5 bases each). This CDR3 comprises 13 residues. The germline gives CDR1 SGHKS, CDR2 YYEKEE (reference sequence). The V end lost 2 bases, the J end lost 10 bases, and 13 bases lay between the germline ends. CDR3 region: CASSLGTFGEQFF. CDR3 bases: TGTGCCAGCAGCTTAGGGACCTTCGGAGAGCAGTTCTTC. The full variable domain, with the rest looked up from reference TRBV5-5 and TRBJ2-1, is DAGVTQSPTHLIKTRGQQVTLRCSPISGHKSVSWYQQVLGQGPQFIFQYYEKEERGRGNFPDRFSARQFPNYSSELNVNALLLGDSALYLCASSLGTFGEQFFGPGTRLTVL.

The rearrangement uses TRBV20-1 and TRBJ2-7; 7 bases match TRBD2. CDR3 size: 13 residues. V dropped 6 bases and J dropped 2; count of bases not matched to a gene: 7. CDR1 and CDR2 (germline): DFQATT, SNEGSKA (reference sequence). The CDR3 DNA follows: TGCAGTGCCCGGGGGGTAGGGGCCTACGAGCAGTACTTC. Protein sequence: CSARGVGAYEQYF.

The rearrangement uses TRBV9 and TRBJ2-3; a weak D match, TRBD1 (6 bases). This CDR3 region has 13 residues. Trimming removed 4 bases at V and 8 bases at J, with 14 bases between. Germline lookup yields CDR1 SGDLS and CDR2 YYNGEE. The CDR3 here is CASSLDRQATQYF. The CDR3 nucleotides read TGTGCCAGCAGCCTCGACAGGCAGGCTACGCAGTATTTT.

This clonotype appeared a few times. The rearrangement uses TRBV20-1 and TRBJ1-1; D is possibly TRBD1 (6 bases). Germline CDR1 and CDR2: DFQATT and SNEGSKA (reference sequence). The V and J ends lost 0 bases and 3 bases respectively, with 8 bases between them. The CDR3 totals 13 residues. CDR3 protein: CSAREDSDTEAFF. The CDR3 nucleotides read TGCAGTGCTAGAGAGGACAGTGACACTGAAGCTTTCTTT.